The rows below give T cell receptor beta chains drawn from one sample of a study of blood T cells in healthy people across ages. TCRdb redid the calling of the 5' RACE reads with MiXCR, one entry per CDR3 protein. The sample holds fewer than 800,000 distinct CDR3 sequences; about a third are singletons and the top ten take roughly 15%. Sequencing was carried out using blood. The receptors come from a woman at least 80 years old in good health. Each CDR3 is given with its conserved first and last residue. The D gene is left open where the match is weak. The listing skips clone size in some rows; elsewhere it reads once, few, many or a size class.

J | V | D | size | DNA | CDR3
TRBJ2-6 | TRBV20-1 | . | many | TGCAGTGCTAGAGGGCGGGACTCCAGCTCTGGGGCCAACGTCCTGACTTTC | CSARGRDSSSGANVLTF
TRBJ2-2 | TRBV5-1 | . | . | TGCGCCAGCAGCGTGGACAGGGAGCTGTTTTTT | CASSVDRELFF
TRBJ2-5 | TRBV7-2 | . | many | TGTGCCAGCAGCCGAGGAGGAGAGACCCAGTACTTC | CASSRGGETQYF
TRBJ1-2 | TRBV5-1 | . | many | TGCGCCAGCAGCTTGAGGGGGGACGGCTACACCTTC | CASSLRGDGYTF
TRBJ1-3 | TRBV20-1 | . | few | TGCAGTGCTCCCCGGGCGGAGAGCTCTGGAAACACCATATATTTT | CSAPRAESSGNTIYF
TRBJ2-5 | TRBV20-1 | . | many | TGCAGTGCTAGACCCCTATTAGGGGGACAACAAGAGACCCAGTACTTC | CSARPLLGGQQETQYF
TRBJ2-3 | TRBV20-1 | TRBD2 | many | TGCAGTGCTAGCGGCCCGGGGGGGCCCGGCACAGATACGCAGTATTTT | CSASGPGGPGTDTQYF
TRBJ2-2 | TRBV27 | . | once | TGTGCCAGCAGTTTAGGACGCTCGTCGACCGGGGAGCTGTTTTTT | CASSLGRSSTGELFF
TRBJ2-3 | TRBV4-3 | TRBD2 | once | TGCGCCAGCAGCCAAGATCTTGCGGGAGGGAAAGATACGCAGTATTTT | CASSQDLAGGKDTQYF
TRBJ2-3 | TRBV20-1 | TRBD2 | . | TGCAGTGCTAGAGACTGGACTAGCCAAGATACGCAGTATTTT | CSARDWTSQDTQYF
TRBJ2-7 | TRBV6-5 | . | . | TGTGCCACCCAGACCCGGGACTCTAGCTCCTACGAGCAGTACTTC | CATQTRDSSSYEQYF
TRBJ2-1 | TRBV20-1 | TRBD1 | . | TGCAGTGCTAGAACGAGGGGGCCTTCCCAGGGAAGGCTTACCTACAATGAGCAGTTCTTC | CSARTRGPSQGRLTYNEQFF
TRBJ2-7 | TRBV20-1 | . | once | TGCAGTGCTGCACCCCGTTCCTACGAGCAGTACTTC | CSAAPRSYEQYF
TRBJ2-6 | TRBV10-3 | . | many | TGTGCCATCAGTGAGGTCGTAGGGGCCAACGTCCTGACTTTC | CAISEVVGANVLTF
TRBJ2-7 | TRBV7-3 | TRBD1 | many | TGTGCCAGCAGCCCCAGTGGTGGGACAGGGGGCGCCGAGCAGTACTTC | CASSPSGGTGGAEQYF
TRBJ2-7 | TRBV11-2 | TRBD1 | once | TGTGCCAGCAGCTTCCCGGGACAGGGAGTCGAGCAGTACTTC | CASSFPGQGVEQYF
TRBJ2-3 | TRBV3-1 | TRBD2 | many | TGTGCCAGCAGCCCCCGACTAGCGGAAGCGCAGTATTTT | CASSPRLAEAQYF
TRBJ2-2 | TRBV28 | TRBD2 | . | TGTGCCAGCCACGGGATAGCGGGGGGCCTGAACACCGGGGAGCTGTTTTTT | CASHGIAGGLNTGELFF
TRBJ1-2 | TRBV9 | TRBD1 | many | TGTGCCAGCAGCGTAGAACAGGGGGCGAACTATGGCTACACCTTC | CASSVEQGANYGYTF
TRBJ1-5 | TRBV3-1 | TRBD1 | few | TGTGCCAGCAGCCAATCCTGGACAGGGGCAGGTCAGCCCCAGCATTTT | CASSQSWTGAGQPQHF
TRBJ2-1 | TRBV19 | TRBD2 | many | TGTGCCAGTAGCCGGACTAGCGGGGAGTACAATGAGCAGTTCTTC | CASSRTSGEYNEQFF
TRBJ2-5 | TRBV7-9 | TRBD1 | many | TGTGCCAGCAGCTTAGCCGACAGGGCGGAGACCCAGTACTTC | CASSLADRAETQYF
TRBJ2-1 | TRBV20-1 | . | many | TGCAGTGCCTCAGGGCGGGGCCCCTACAATGAGCAGTTCTTC | CSASGRGPYNEQFF
TRBJ1-1 | TRBV15 | . | . | TGTGCCACCAGCAGAGGGAAGGCTGAAGCTTTCTTT | CATSRGKAEAFF
TRBJ1-3 | TRBV7-2 | . | . | TGTGCCAGCAGCTTAGAGTCAGGGGCGCTCGGAAACGCCATATATTTT | CASSLESGALGNAIYF
TRBJ1-2 | TRBV5-1 | . | . | TGCGCCAGCAGCCCCGACAGTGGATATGGCTACACCTTC | CASSPDSGYGYTF
TRBJ2-5 | TRBV15 | . | many | TGTGCCACCAGCAGAGATATACGGGGGATACAAGAGACCCAGTACTTC | CATSRDIRGIQETQYF
TRBJ2-4 | TRBV7-2 | TRBD1 | few | TGTGCCAGCAGTGACAGGGAGTACATTCAGTACTTC | CASSDREYIQYF
TRBJ1-1 | TRBV2 | . | few | TGTGCCAGCGACCGGGCGGGGCTGAACACTGAAGCTTTCTTT | CASDRAGLNTEAFF
TRBJ1-2 | TRBV6-5 | . | many | TGTGCCAGCAGTTACAACCCATCAGGGGGCTACACCTTC | CASSYNPSGGYTF
TRBJ2-1 | TRBV2 | TRBD1 | many | TGTGCCAGCCAAGGGACAGGGGGTGAGCAGTTCTTC | CASQGTGGEQFF
TRBJ2-3 | TRBV11-2 | . | many | TGTGCCAGCAGCTTGGGGGGGGGACTACAGGGTACGCAGTATTTT | CASSLGGGLQGTQYF
TRBJ1-2 | TRBV6-1 | TRBD1 | . | TGTGCCAGCAGTGGACAGGGGGCGCGGCATGGCTACACCTTC | CASSGQGARHGYTF
TRBJ1-1 | TRBV4-2 | . | many | TGTGCCAGCAGCCAAGATTTTCAGGTTTCGAACACTGAAGCTTTCTTT | CASSQDFQVSNTEAFF
TRBJ2-3 | TRBV9 | TRBD2 | few | TGTGCCAGCGGCGTAGGACTAGCGGGGGGCCCACCTGAAGATACGCAGTATTTT | CASGVGLAGGPPEDTQYF
TRBJ1-1 | TRBV12-3/TRBV12-4 | . | many | TGTGCCAGCAGTCCCCGCGTTGGTGAAGCTTTCTTT | CASSPRVGEAFF
TRBJ1-5 | TRBV6-2/TRBV6-3 | TRBD1 | . | TGTGCCAGCAGTTACCCCGGGACAGGCGACAGGAGCAATCAGCCCCAGCATTTT | CASSYPGTGDRSNQPQHF
TRBJ2-3 | TRBV28 | TRBD2 | . | TGTGCCAGCAGTTTACACGCGACTAGCGGGAGCGGTTATAGCACAGATACGCAGTATTTT | CASSLHATSGSGYSTDTQYF
TRBJ2-3 | TRBV12-3/TRBV12-4 | TRBD1 | . | TGTGCCAGCAACCCGGGACAGATCCTCACAGATACGCAGTATTTT | CASNPGQILTDTQYF
TRBJ2-5 | TRBV7-2 | TRBD2 | many | TGTGCCAGCAGCTTAGTCCCCGGGACTAGCGGGCAAGAGACCCAGTACTTC | CASSLVPGTSGQETQYF
TRBJ2-1 | TRBV20-1 | TRBD1 | . | TGCAGTGCTACCCGAGGGACAGGGGGCAATGAGCAGTTCTTC | CSATRGTGGNEQFF
TRBJ2-5 | TRBV18 | . | many | TGTGCCAGCTCACCTTTGAAGAGAGGTTCCCAAGAGACCCAGTACTTC | CASSPLKRGSQETQYF
TRBJ2-7 | TRBV5-6 | . | many | TGTGCCAGCAGCTTGCGGGGTGGGAGCTCCTACGAGCAGTACTTC | CASSLRGGSSYEQYF
TRBJ1-6 | TRBV3-1 | TRBD1 | . | TGTGCCAGCAGCGACTTCGGCGGGACAGCAATCCACTTT | CASSDFGGTAIHF
TRBJ2-3 | TRBV10-3 | . | . | TGTGCCATCAGTGAGCCGACTGGGGCTTTAAATACGCAGTATTTT | CAISEPTGALNTQYF
TRBJ2-4 | TRBV5-1 | TRBD2 | many | TGCGCCAGCAGGCCCCTAAGTGTAGCGGGGGTTGGCAAAAACATTCAGTACTTC | CASRPLSVAGVGKNIQYF
TRBJ2-1 | TRBV20-1 | TRBD2 | . | TGCAGTGCTAGAGTCGGTAGCGGGGACTCCTACAATGAGCAGTTCTTC | CSARVGSGDSYNEQFF
TRBJ2-7 | TRBV6-1 | TRBD2 | . | TGTGCCAGCAGTGAATTTGGGACTAGCGGGTACAATGAGCAGTACTTC | CASSEFGTSGYNEQYF
TRBJ2-3 | TRBV6-5 | . | many | TGTGCCAGCAGTCCCGTGTCAGCCACAGATACGCAGTATTTT | CASSPVSATDTQYF